This entry concerns a single T cell receptor (beta chain). The target antigen is unknown. The CDR3 consists of 14 residues. V was pared by 0 bases and J by 10 bases, with 16 bases between. Germline CDR1 and CDR2: SGHRS and YFSETQ. The sample belongs to a study of OX40 agonist ivuxolimab in advanced cancers. In the study overall: Patients receiving dose escalation had hepatocellular carcinoma, melanoma, renal cell or head and neck cancer. Study-level findings and limits: Clonal expansion from baseline to week 6 occurred in both CD4+ and CD8+ T cells.

The repertoire was sequenced with immunoSEQ multiplex PCR; TCRdb's copy has only in-frame clones and lacks some. The sample shows roughly 46,000 clones, roughly 84% of them seen only once. The sample consisted of CD4+ or CD8+ T cells sorted from blood, taken in a trial of the OX40 agonist ivuxolimab. The rearrangement uses TRBV5-1 and TRBJ1-1; D uncertain. This receptor was taken from an adult with an advanced solid tumor such as melanoma, head and neck, liver or kidney cancer. The CDR3 loop reads CASSLDPGVRVAFF. For the CDR3, the DNA is TGCGCCAGCAGCTTGGATCCCGGGGTACGTGTAGCTTTCTTT. Looking up the rest from reference TRBV5-1 and TRBJ1-1 gives the full variable domain: KAGVTQTPRYLIKTRGQQVTLSCSPISGHRSVSWYQQTPGQGLQFLFEYFSETQRNKGNFPGRFSGRQFSNSRSEMNVSTLELGDSALYLCASSLDPGVRVAFFGQGTRLTVV.